This TCR beta chain was retrieved from a study of T cells in localized non-small cell lung cancer. Generated by immunoSEQ multiplex PCR, the TCRdb table keeps only in-frame clones and is missing some. In the table there are tens of thousands of clones, roughly four fifths of which are singletons. Comment on this clone: The antigen remains unidentified.

The CDR3 runs 15 residues. The V end lost 6 bases, the J end lost 1 base, and 14 bases lay between the germline ends. Germline loops: CDR1 MNHEY, CDR2 SMNVEV (reference sequence). Study results and caveats: In adjacent lung appeared a median around 57 of the top 100 tumor clones. Compared with tumor, uninvolved adjacent lung displayed greater T cell clonality, ranking highest overall. Longer overall survival was seen with higher T cell density measured in blood. Analysis by sequencing included only one tumor region, so heterogeneity remains possible.

The material was peripheral blood, obtained before any cancer treatment. This chain links TRBV27 with TRBJ2-3, with D possibly TRBD1 on 6 matching bases. The receptor's source is a man aged 40 to 69 with stage I lung adenocarcinoma. The CDR3 DNA reads TGTGCCAGCAGCCGGACCTCAGGGGGCACAGATACGCAGTATTTT. Its translation is CASSRTSGGTDTQYF.